Described below is a single TCR beta chain sequence and its context. The protocol was immunoSEQ multiplex PCR, while the TCRdb copy is restricted to in-frame clones and leaves out a portion. This sample yields about 92,000 clones, of which under 95% are seen a single time; 1.5% belongs to the top ten. The sample originates from a study of T cell changes during pregnancy in multiple sclerosis. This CDR3 has 16 amino acids. Germline V gene lookup returns CDR1 MNHEY and CDR2 SMNVEV (reference sequence). V lost 6 bases and J lost 1; bases outside the gene matches: 11. The sequencing used peripheral blood, collected in the first trimester of pregnancy. The receptor's source is a female donor with multiple sclerosis, enrolled in a pregnancy study. The chain uses TRBV27 and TRBJ1-2; 7 positions match TRBD1. The DNA for the CDR3 is TGTGCCAGCAGCCACGACAGGGCCCAAAATAACTATGGCTACACCTTC. This codes for CASSHDRAQNNYGYTF.